The rows below give T cell receptor beta chains drawn from one sample of a study of Tregs in tolerant kidney transplant recipients. Sequencing used immunoSEQ multiplex PCR; TCRdb keeps in-frame clones, though not all of them. This sample has some 88,000 clones; just over 90% occur once, and the top ten carry 4.7%. Specimen: CD8+ T cells from blood. These receptors were collected from a human donor in good health. The CDR3 runs from the conserved cysteine through the conserved F or W. D genes are given only for firm matches. Expanded clones are given a class, and other clones once, few, many or no size at all.

j_call,clone_size,d_call,v_call,cdr3_aa,cdr3_nt
TRBJ2-2,once,TRBD1,TRBV10-1,CASSETGAGNGELFF,TGCGCCAGCAGTGAAACAGGGGCAGGCAACGGGGAGCTGTTTTTT
TRBJ2-5,NA,NA,TRBV6-5,CASSYSPDGSEETQYF,TGTGCCAGCAGTTACTCTCCGGACGGATCCGAAGAGACCCAGTACTTC
TRBJ2-1,NA,NA,TRBV5-6,CASSPPGTDYDEQFF,TGTGCCAGCAGCCCACCCGGGACCGACTACGATGAGCAGTTCTTC
TRBJ1-2,NA,NA,TRBV4-3,CASSQDWGGGYGYTF,TGCGCCAGCAGCCAAGATTGGGGGGGAGGCTATGGCTACACCTTC
TRBJ1-5,NA,NA,TRBV6-6,CASSYLGGNQPQHF,TGTGCCAGCAGTTACCTTGGGGGGAATCAGCCCCAGCATTTT
TRBJ2-2,NA,NA,TRBV6-4,CASSDTTGAGELFF,TGTGCCAGCAGTGACACGACAGGTGCCGGGGAGCTGTTTTTT
TRBJ1-2,many,NA,TRBV18,CASSPPTESYGYTF,TGTGCCAGCTCACCTCCGACTGAAAGCTATGGCTACACCTTC
TRBJ2-1,NA,TRBD2,TRBV4-1,CASSPLSGSSYNEQFF,TGCGCCAGCAGCCCCCTGAGCGGGAGCTCCTACAATGAGCAGTTCTTC
TRBJ2-3,NA,NA,TRBV7-3,CASSLGGPDTQYF,TGTGCCAGCAGCTTAGGAGGCCCAGATACGCAGTATTTT
TRBJ2-1,NA,TRBD2,TRBV13,CASSVPSGTNEQFF,TGTGCCAGCAGCGTCCCTAGCGGGACCAATGAGCAGTTCTTC
TRBJ2-5,few,NA,TRBV21-1,CASSKAWSLRDQETQYF,TGTGCCAGCAGCAAAGCTTGGTCTCTTAGGGACCAAGAGACCCAGTACTTC
TRBJ1-2,NA,NA,TRBV27,CASSLGGDGYGYTF,TGTGCCAGCAGTTTAGGGGGGGATGGCTATGGCTACACCTTC
TRBJ2-1,large,TRBD2,TRBV6-4,CASAPLAGESNEQFF,TGTGCCAGCGCTCCACTAGCGGGAGAGTCCAATGAGCAGTTCTTC
TRBJ2-1,NA,TRBD2,TRBV27,CASSTSGFYNEQFF,TGTGCCAGCTCCACTAGCGGTTTCTACAATGAGCAGTTCTTC
TRBJ2-7,NA,NA,TRBV15,CATSRDTGPYEQYF,TGTGCCACCAGCAGAGATACAGGTCCCTACGAGCAGTACTTC
TRBJ2-7,NA,TRBD2,TRBV6-6,CASSWLAGETHEQYF,TGTGCCAGCAGTTGGCTAGCGGGAGAAACCCACGAGCAGTACTTC
TRBJ2-7,NA,NA,TRBV13,CASSPRVSREQYF,TGTGCCAGCAGCCCTCGGGTTTCAAGGGAGCAGTACTTC
TRBJ1-2,NA,NA,TRBV6-5,CASTGDYGYTF,TGTGCCAGCACGGGGGACTATGGCTACACCTTC
TRBJ1-2,once,TRBD1,TRBV6-5,CASSYGETGGSYGYTF,TGTGCCAGCAGTTACGGTGAGACAGGGGGCTCCTATGGCTACACCTTC
TRBJ1-4,NA,NA,TRBV27,CASSFQSTNEKLFF,TGTGCCAGCAGTTTTCAGTCAACTAATGAAAAACTGTTTTTT
TRBJ2-2,once,NA,TRBV10-1,CASSPAMFWGSNTGELFF,TGCGCCAGCAGTCCGGCCATGTTTTGGGGGTCGAACACCGGGGAGCTGTTTTTT
TRBJ2-1,NA,NA,TRBV7-8,CASSSDHVLNSYNEQFF,TGTGCCAGCAGCTCAGACCACGTACTGAACTCCTACAATGAGCAGTTCTTC
TRBJ2-7,NA,NA,TRBV2,CASWTRDGASGDWGEQYF,TGTGCCAGCTGGACCAGGGACGGAGCCAGCGGAGACTGGGGCGAGCAGTACTTC
TRBJ2-1,few,NA,TRBV7-7,CASSLKGEDNEQFF,TGTGCTAGCAGCTTAAAGGGGGAAGACAATGAGCAGTTCTTC
TRBJ2-7,NA,TRBD1,TRBV4-1,CASSQETGHPYEQYF,TGTGCCAGCAGCCAAGAGACAGGGCATCCCTACGAGCAGTACTTC
TRBJ2-1,NA,NA,TRBV10-2,CASSVGREGYNEQFF,TGCGCCAGCAGTGTGGGGCGGGAAGGCTACAATGAGCAGTTCTTC
TRBJ2-2,NA,NA,TRBV27,CASSFVTGNWRNTGELFF,TGTGCCAGCAGTTTTGTGACAGGTAACTGGAGGAACACCGGGGAGCTGTTTTTT
TRBJ2-2,NA,NA,TRBV29-1,CSALTDSNTGELFF,TGCAGCGCTTTGACCGATTCGAACACCGGGGAGCTGTTTTTT
TRBJ2-1,once,TRBD2,TRBV7-6,CASSSAGTSVYNEQFF,TGTGCCAGCAGCTCGGCAGGGACTAGCGTCTACAATGAGCAGTTCTTC
TRBJ1-2,NA,TRBD1,TRBV6-5,CASSEGQGADGYTF,TGTGCCAGCAGTGAAGGACAGGGGGCAGATGGCTACACCTTC
TRBJ1-2,NA,NA,TRBV13,CASSPGQGPYGYTF,TGTGCCAGCAGCCCAGGCCAAGGTCCATATGGCTACACCTTC
TRBJ2-1,NA,TRBD2,TRBV7-9,CASSLESSGGAQFF,TGTGCCAGCAGCTTAGAATCTAGCGGGGGGGCGCAGTTCTTC
TRBJ2-1,NA,TRBD2,TRBV6-1,CASSESGLYLAGGLYNEQFF,TGTGCCAGCAGTGAAAGCGGGTTATACCTAGCGGGAGGGCTGTACAATGAGCAGTTCTTC
TRBJ2-3,few,NA,TRBV5-6,CASSLVGPSTDTQYF,TGTGCCAGCAGCTTGGTTGGACCTAGCACAGATACGCAGTATTTT
TRBJ1-2,NA,NA,TRBV14,CASSPPGAVHGYTF,TGTGCCAGCAGCCCTCCGGGGGCAGTTCATGGCTACACCTTC
TRBJ1-2,NA,NA,TRBV7-9,CASSPPPNYGYTF,TGTGCCAGCAGCCCCCCCCCTAACTATGGCTACACCTTC
TRBJ2-1,few,TRBD2,TRBV29-1,CSTQGDSGSAGEQFF,TGCAGCACTCAAGGGGATAGCGGGAGTGCGGGGGAGCAGTTCTTC
TRBJ2-3,NA,TRBD1,TRBV5-1,CASSLVGRQGTFTDTQYF,TGCGCCAGCAGCTTGGTCGGACGACAGGGAACCTTCACAGATACGCAGTATTTT
TRBJ2-5,NA,NA,TRBV10-3,CAISESGGVVETQYF,TGTGCCATCAGTGAGTCAGGGGGTGTTGTAGAGACCCAGTACTTC
TRBJ2-7,NA,NA,TRBV19,CASQDGRGEQYF,TGTGCCAGTCAAGATGGAAGGGGCGAGCAGTACTTC
TRBJ2-7,NA,NA,TRBV5-5,CASSLAGTSYEQYF,TGTGCCAGCAGCTTAGCCGGAACCTCCTACGAGCAGTACTTC
TRBJ2-7,NA,NA,TRBV11-2,CASSLYEQYF,TGTGCCAGCAGCTTGTACGAGCAGTACTTC
TRBJ1-1,NA,NA,TRBV2,CASSSNTEAFF,TGTGCCAGCAGCAGTAACACTGAAGCTTTCTTT
TRBJ1-3,NA,NA,TRBV29-1,CSVGREGNTIYF,TGCAGCGTTGGAAGGGAGGGAAACACCATATATTTT
TRBJ2-1,NA,TRBD2,TRBV4-1,CASSLRGGLDEQFF,TGCGCCAGCAGCCTGCGGGGGGGCCTGGATGAGCAGTTCTTC
TRBJ2-7,NA,NA,TRBV6-5,CASSSGRYEQYF,TGTGCCAGCAGTTCCGGTAGATACGAGCAGTACTTC
TRBJ1-2,NA,NA,TRBV14,CASSQAHTDYDNYGYTF,TGTGCCAGCAGCCAGGCGCACACCGACTACGATAACTATGGCTACACCTTC
TRBJ1-2,once,TRBD1,TRBV11-2,CASSLDTGGDYGYTF,TGTGCCAGCAGCTTAGACACAGGGGGCGACTATGGCTACACCTTC
TRBJ2-1,NA,TRBD2,TRBV7-2,CASSLGFSGRGYNEQFF,TGTGCCAGCAGCTTAGGGTTTAGCGGGAGAGGCTACAATGAGCAGTTCTTC
TRBJ2-1,NA,TRBD2,TRBV19,CASSITSGGGNEQFF,TGTGCCAGTAGTATAACTAGCGGGGGAGGGAATGAGCAGTTCTTC